This passage covers 2 T cell receptor beta chains from one sample sequenced in a study of cytomegalovirus exposure and HLA in healthy donors (dated by TCRdb to 2015 to 2018). Library preparation was by the immunoSEQ multiplex PCR assay. The multiplex PCR relied on a mix of 60 forward primers for TCR Vbeta segments and 13 reverse primers for TCR Jbeta segments. TCRdb obtained this table from immuneACCESS and retained in-frame rearrangements with V and J assigned. These tables miss some clones; where compared with another copy, unresolved V genes account for less than half of the shortfall, and the remainder is unexplained. The table of this sample itemizes around 110,000 clones. Clones ranked in the top ten supply 3% to 4.5% of the sample. The sequenced sample consisted of PBMCs. The receptors here all came from a man under 40 in good health and CMV-seronegative.

J is TRBJ1-2 and V is TRBV5-1; unclear D gene. Trimming removed 0 bases from V and 6 bases from J, with 6 bases in between. Germline V gene lookup returns CDR1 SGHRS and CDR2 YFSETQ. This CDR3 is built from 12 residues. This chain's CDR3 is CASSLDADGYTF. In DNA form, the CDR3 reads TGCGCCAGCAGCTTGGACGCAGATGGCTACACCTTC.

The chain has TRBV19 and TRBJ2-5; D ambiguous. Germline V gene data show CDR1 as LNHDA and CDR2 as SQIVND (reference sequence). Trimming took 4 bases from V and 1 from J, leaving 7 bases between them. CDR3 length: 13 amino acids. Here the CDR3 DNA reads TGTGCCAGTAGTAGTCACAGCCAAGAGACCCAGTACTTC. Amino acids: CASSSHSQETQYF. Looking up the rest from reference TRBV19 and TRBJ2-5 gives the full variable domain: DGGITQSPKYLFRKEGQNVTLSCEQNLNHDAMYWYRQDPGQGLRLIYYSQIVNDFQKGDIAEGYSVSREKKESFPLTVTSAQKNPTAFYLCASSSHSQETQYFGPGTRLLVL.